This T cell receptor (beta chain) comes out of a study of CD8 T cells in ankylosing spondylitis (dated by TCRdb to about 2017). Context from the whole study: T cell receptor beta repertoires were profiled in healthy donors and ankylosing spondylitis patients so that disease-linked TCR variants could be found. Peripheral blood was sampled, and synovial fluid was also collected from ankylosing spondylitis patients. The full study cohort was made up of about 25 ankylosing spondylitis patients and 108 healthy donors.

The table lists this clonotype with a few counts. Its antigen has not been determined. Qualities for individual bases were not recorded, and no much larger clone is one base off. CDR1 DFQATT and CDR2 SNEGSKA were looked up in the germline V gene (reference sequence). From cysteine to phenylalanine, the CDR3 is 14 amino acids long. Here the CDR3 DNA is all that survives: 42 bases in frame from base 1. From V the trimming removes 7 bases and from J it removes 12 bases, while the gene matches leave 20 bases of the junction unaccounted for. Overall study outcomes, separate from this receptor: The disease-linked clones were reported as significantly enriched in matched synovial fluid samples from ankylosing spondylitis patients. In peripheral blood, the disease-linked clones were found at relatively low frequencies and had a CD8+ phenotype. A TCR beta motif of several highly homologous amino acid variants appeared characteristic of blood from ankylosing spondylitis patients. Some motif variants had previously been reported in the synovial fluid and blood of reactive arthritis patients, which suggests shared mechanisms of disease initiation.

Sequencing took place on an Illumina HiSeq 2500. Quantitative 5'-RACE with molecular barcodes was the method used to prepare the TCR beta libraries. Under the source paper's analysis protocol: To identify disease-linked TCR variants, a new computational method was used, one built on a probabilistic model of VDJ rearrangement. The public reads were quality trimmed at Q25 with fastp and then assembled into clones with MiXCR by TCRdb, keeping productive beta chains. Every entry covers one CDR3 protein and lists the most common genes and DNA from its rows. The V and J calls and clone size come from TCRdb's table, not from the authors' own analysis. The sample profile shows just over 300,000 distinct CDR3 sequences; around 21% of them were found once. Roughly 3.4% of the sample belongs to the ten largest clones.

The V and J genes are TRBV20-1 and TRBJ2-5; the junction holds 7 bases that match TRBD2. The clonotype originates from a female donor with ankylosing spondylitis or in good health (not recorded which). Specimen: blood, either unsorted or a sorted T cell fraction (not recorded which). The nucleotides read TGCAGTGTCCATTCGGAGCGGGCGGGAGTCGGGAAGTACTTC. Translation gives CSVHSERAGVGKYF.